One T cell receptor (beta chain) is described in this entry. The data stem from a study of blood T cell repertoires in COVID-19. All recovered Cohort 3 donors got two negative PCRs, got clearance, or saw symptom resolution. The CDR3 has 16 amino acids. Trimming took off 5 bases at V and 4 bases at J, with 20 bases between the two ends. Germline V gene sequence: CDR1 SEHNR, CDR2 FQNEAQ (reference sequence). Per the authors' pipeline: Amplification of reference gene primers was used by the study to estimate nucleated cell counts. Sequencing was performed with immunoSEQ multiplex PCR; in TCRdb, only in-frame clones are kept and a portion is missing. The V and J calls and the clone size are those of that table, but D and trimming were determined from the DNA. The repertoire holds about 250,000 clones, with 80% to 90% as singletons.

Input material: PBMCs or T cells enriched from blood (not recorded which). This receptor was obtained from a woman in her twenties or thirties who had recovered from COVID-19. The chain couples TRBV7-9 to TRBJ1-1; D gene uncertain. CDR3 protein: CASSRAGAFLGTEAFF. The DNA of the CDR3 is TGTGCCAGCAGCCGAGCGGGAGCGTTTCTAGGCACTGAAGCTTTCTTT.